The T cell receptor (beta chain) under discussion was sequenced for a study of cytomegalovirus exposure and HLA in healthy donors. Study-wide findings and caveats: In a later analysis, V- and J-gene trimming of beta chains associated with a DCLRE1C missense variant, replicated independently. Donor immune exposure was known only as CMV serostatus. It was likely that a cluster of highly shared sequence variants was a sequencing artifact.

The study ran its PCR with 60 Vbeta and 13 Jbeta primers. Sequenced by immunoSEQ multiplex PCR; TCRdb stores in-frame clones only, minus some. The sample holds some 100,000 clones, 75% to 85% seen once. Remarks on this clone: The antigen is undetermined.

Germline assignment: CDR1 SGDLS and CDR2 YYNGEE. The CDR3 loop spans 14 amino acids. The V end lost 4 bases, the J end lost 4 bases, and 14 bases lay between the germline ends. This receptor was obtained from a male donor in good health and CMV-seropositive. This chain joins TRBV9 and TRBJ1-2; maybe TRBD1 (6 bases). Sequenced material: PBMCs. The CDR3 DNA reads TGTGCCAGCAGCCCTCGGACAGCCTTCTATGGCTACACCTTC. It translates to CASSPRTAFYGYTF.